The clone carrying this T cell receptor (beta chain) was recorded at least ten times. Its antigen is not identified. Patients who underwent sequencing had shown CD8+CD57+ cell expansion by flow cytometry. Each of the patients presented with severe acquired aplastic anemia. This entry comes from a study of CD8+CD57+ T cells in acquired aplastic anemia. Turning to the study itself: CD4+ and CD8+ cells, once sorted, gave DNA averaging around 3.2 ug. Study results and caveats: Patients and controls shared twenty-nine CD8+ CDR3 sequences, highly expressed in patients.

CDR1 is SEHNR, CDR2 FQNEAQ, per germline (reference sequence). The V and J ends lost 4 bases and 0 bases respectively, with 10 bases between them. The CDR3 is made up of 14 amino acids. CDR3 and TCR beta VDJ profiling relied on a genomic DNA template. TCRdb redid the calling of the reads with MiXCR, one entry per CDR3 protein. Of around 430,000 distinct CDR3 sequences in the sample, around 30% were seen once. The receptor's source is a human donor with aplastic anemia. This chain joins TRBV7-9 and TRBJ2-7, with D perhaps matching TRBD1 (5 bases). The specimen sequenced was sorted CD4+, CD8+, or CD8+CD57+ T cells (not recorded which) from PBMCs. In DNA, the CDR3 is TGTGCCAGCAGCTCCCGTGACAGCTCCTACGAGCAGTACTTC. It is translated as CASSSRDSSYEQYF.